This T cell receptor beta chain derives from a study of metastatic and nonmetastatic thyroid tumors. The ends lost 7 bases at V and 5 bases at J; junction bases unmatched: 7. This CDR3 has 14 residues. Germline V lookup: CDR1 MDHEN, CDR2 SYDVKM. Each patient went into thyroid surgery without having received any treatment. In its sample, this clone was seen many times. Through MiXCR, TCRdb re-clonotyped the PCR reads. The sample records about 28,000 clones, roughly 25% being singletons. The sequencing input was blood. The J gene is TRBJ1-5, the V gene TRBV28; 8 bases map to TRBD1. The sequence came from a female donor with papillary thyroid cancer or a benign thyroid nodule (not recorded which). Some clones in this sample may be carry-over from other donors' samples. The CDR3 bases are TGTGCCAGCAACGACAGGGGAATGGATCAGCCCCAGCATTTT. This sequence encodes CASNDRGMDQPQHF.